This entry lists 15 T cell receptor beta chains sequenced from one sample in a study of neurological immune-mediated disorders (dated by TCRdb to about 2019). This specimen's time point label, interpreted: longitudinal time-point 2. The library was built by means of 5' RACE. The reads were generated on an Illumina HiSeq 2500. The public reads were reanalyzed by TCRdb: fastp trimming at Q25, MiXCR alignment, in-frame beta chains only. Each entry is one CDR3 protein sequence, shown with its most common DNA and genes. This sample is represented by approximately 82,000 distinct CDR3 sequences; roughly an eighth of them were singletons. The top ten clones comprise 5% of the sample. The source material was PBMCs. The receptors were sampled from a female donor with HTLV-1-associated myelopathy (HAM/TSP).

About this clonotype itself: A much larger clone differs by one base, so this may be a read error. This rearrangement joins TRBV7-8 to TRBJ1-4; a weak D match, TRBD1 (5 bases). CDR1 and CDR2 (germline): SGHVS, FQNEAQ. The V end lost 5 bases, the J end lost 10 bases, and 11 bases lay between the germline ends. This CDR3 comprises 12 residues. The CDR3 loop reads CASSVGGGKLFF. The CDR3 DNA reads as TGTGCCAGCAGCGTGGGGGGGGGAAAACTGTTTTTT.

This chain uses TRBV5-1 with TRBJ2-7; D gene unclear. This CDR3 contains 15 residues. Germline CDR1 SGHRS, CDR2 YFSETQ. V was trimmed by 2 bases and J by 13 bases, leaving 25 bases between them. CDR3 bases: TGCGCCAGCAGCTTTTCATCCGCGAGTGGATCCGATCATTACTTC. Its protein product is CASSFSSASGSDHYF.

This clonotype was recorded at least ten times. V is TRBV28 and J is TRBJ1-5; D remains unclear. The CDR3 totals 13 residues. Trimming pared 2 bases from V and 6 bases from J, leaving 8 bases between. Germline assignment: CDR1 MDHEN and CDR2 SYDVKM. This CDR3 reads CASSLNLGQPQHF. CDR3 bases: TGTGCCAGCAGTTTAAATTTAGGTCAGCCCCAGCATTTT.

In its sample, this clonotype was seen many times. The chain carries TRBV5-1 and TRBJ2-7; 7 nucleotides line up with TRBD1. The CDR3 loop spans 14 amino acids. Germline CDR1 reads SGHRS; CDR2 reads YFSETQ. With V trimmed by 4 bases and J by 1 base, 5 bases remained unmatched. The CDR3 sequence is CASSPKGQSYEQYF. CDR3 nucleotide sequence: TGCGCCAGCAGCCCCAAGGGACAGTCCTACGAGCAGTACTTC.

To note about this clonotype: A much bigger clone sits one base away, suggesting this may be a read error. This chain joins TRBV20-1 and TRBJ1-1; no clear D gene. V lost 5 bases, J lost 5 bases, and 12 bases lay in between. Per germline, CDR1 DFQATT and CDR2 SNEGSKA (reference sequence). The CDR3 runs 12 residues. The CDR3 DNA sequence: TGCAGTGCTCAACGGTGGGTAACTGAAGCTTTCTTT. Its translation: CSAQRWVTEAFF.

For the CDR3, the DNA is TGCGCCAGCAGCAGCCAAACCTGGCCAGGGGGGAAGGATGAGCAGTTCTTC. This translates into CASSSQTWPGGKDEQFF. The chain joins TRBV5-1 to TRBJ2-1, with D maybe TRBD1 (7 bases). This CDR3 region has 17 residues. CDR1 SGHRS and CDR2 YFSETQ come from the germline V gene. V was shortened by 4 bases and J by 8 bases, with 25 bases between the two germline ends.

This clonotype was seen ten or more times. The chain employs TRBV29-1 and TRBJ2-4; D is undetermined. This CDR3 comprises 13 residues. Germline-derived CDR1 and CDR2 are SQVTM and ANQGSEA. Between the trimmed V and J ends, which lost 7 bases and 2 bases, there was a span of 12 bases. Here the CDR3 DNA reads TGCAGCGCCCGACTGACCCCCAAAAACATTCAGTACTTC. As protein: CSARLTPKNIQYF.

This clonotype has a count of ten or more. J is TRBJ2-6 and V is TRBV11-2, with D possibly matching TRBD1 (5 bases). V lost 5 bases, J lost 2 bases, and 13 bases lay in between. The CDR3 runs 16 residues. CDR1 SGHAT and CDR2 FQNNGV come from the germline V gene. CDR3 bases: TGTGCCAGCAGCCCTTTCAGGGATGCTGGGGCCAACGTCCTGACTTTC. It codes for CASSPFRDAGANVLTF. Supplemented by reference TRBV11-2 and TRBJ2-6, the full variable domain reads EAGVAQSPRYKIIEKRQSVAFWCNPISGHATLYWYQQILGQGPKLLIQFQNNGVVDDSQLPKDRFSAERLKGVDSTLKIQPAKLEDSAVYLCASSPFRDAGANVLTFGAGSRLTVL.

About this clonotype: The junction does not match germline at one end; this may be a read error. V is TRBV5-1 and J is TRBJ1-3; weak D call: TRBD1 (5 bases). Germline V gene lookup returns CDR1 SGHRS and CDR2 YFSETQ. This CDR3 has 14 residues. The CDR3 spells CASSLVGTGYTIYF. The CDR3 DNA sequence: TGCGCCAGCAGCTTGGTGGGGACTGGATACACCATATATTTT.

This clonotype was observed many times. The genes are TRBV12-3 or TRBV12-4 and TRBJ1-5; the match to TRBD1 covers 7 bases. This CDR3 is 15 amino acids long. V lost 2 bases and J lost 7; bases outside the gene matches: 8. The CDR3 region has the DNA TGTGCCAGCAGTTTACAGGGGGGGTATAACCAGCCCCAGCATTTT. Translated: CASSLQGGYNQPQHF.

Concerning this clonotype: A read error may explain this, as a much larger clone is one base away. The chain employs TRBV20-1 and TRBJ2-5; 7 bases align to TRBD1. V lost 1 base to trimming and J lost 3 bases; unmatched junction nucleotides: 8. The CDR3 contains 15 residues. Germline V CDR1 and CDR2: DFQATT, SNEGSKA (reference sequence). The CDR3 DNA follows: TGCAGTGCTAGAGGGAAGGGGGCGACGAAAGAGACCCAGTACTTC. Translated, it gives CSARGKGATKETQYF.

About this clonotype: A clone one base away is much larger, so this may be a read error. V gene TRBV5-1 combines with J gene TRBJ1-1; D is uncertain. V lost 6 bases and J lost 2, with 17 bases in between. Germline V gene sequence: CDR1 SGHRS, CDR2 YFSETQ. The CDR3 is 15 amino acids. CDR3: CASNLGGNVNTEAFF. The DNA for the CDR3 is TGCGCCAGCAACTTAGGAGGGAACGTCAACACTGAAGCTTTCTTT. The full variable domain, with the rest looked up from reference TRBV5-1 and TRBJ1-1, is KAGVTQTPRYLIKTRGQQVTLSCSPISGHRSVSWYQQTPGQGLQFLFEYFSETQRNKGNFPGRFSGRQFSNSRSEMNVSTLELGDSALYLCASNLGGNVNTEAFFGQGTRLTVV.

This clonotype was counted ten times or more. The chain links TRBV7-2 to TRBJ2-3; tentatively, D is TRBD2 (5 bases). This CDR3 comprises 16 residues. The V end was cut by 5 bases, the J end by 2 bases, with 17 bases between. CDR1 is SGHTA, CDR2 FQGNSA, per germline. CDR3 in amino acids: CASSPNERFTTDTQYF. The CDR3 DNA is TGTGCCAGCAGCCCCAACGAGCGGTTCACCACAGATACGCAGTATTTT.

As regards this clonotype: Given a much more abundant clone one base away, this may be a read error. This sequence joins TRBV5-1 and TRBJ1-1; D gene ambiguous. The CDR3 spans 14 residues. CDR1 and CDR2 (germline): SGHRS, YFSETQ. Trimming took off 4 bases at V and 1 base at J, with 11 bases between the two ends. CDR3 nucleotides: TGCGCCAGCAGCATTGACGGCCAGAACACTGAAGCTTTCTTT. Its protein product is CASSIDGQNTEAFF.

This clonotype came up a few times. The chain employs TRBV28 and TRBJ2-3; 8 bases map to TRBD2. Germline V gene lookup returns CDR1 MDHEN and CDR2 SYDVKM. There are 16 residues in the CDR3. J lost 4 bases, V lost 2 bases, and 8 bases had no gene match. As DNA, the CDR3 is TGTGCCAGCAGTTTAGGTGCGGGGGGTGCCTCAGATACGCAGTATTTT. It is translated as CASSLGAGGASDTQYF.